What follows describes a single TCR beta chain. The source of the sample is a study of early T cells in non-severe SARS-CoV-2 infection. TCRdb redid the calling of the 5' RACE reads with MiXCR, one entry per CDR3 protein. The table has fewer than 25,000 distinct CDR3 sequences, about 4.4% seen once. The TCR sequence derives from an adult who was a healthcare worker with PCR-confirmed SARS-CoV-2 infection or an uninfected control (not recorded which). Sample: whole blood.

CDR3 region: CSVKVAAGVYEQYF. The CDR3 DNA sequence: TGCAGCGTTAAAGTAGCAGCGGGAGTCTACGAGCAGTACTTC. J is TRBJ2-7 and V is TRBV29-1; 8 bases map to TRBD2. The CDR3 extends over 14 amino acids. From germline, CDR1 is SQVTM and CDR2 ANQGSEA. V gave up 5 bases and J gave up 3 bases; unmatched junction bases: 9.